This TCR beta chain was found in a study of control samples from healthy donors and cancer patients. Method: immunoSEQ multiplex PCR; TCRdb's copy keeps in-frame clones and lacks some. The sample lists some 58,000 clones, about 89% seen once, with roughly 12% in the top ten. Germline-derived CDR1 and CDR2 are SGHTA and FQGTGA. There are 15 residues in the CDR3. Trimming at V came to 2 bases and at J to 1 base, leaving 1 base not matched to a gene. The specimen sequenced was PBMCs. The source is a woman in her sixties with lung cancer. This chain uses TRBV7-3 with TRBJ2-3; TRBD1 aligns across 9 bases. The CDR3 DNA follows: TGTGCCAGCAGCTTAGGGACAGGGCGCACAGATACGCAGTATTTT. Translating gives CASSLGTGRTDTQYF.